The TCR beta chain described here comes from a study of blood T cell repertoires in COVID-19. Study-level information: COVID-19 samples from acute and convalescent phases originated in the United States, Italy and Spain. PBMCs, B-cell-depleted T cells, or T cells were the source of the cDNA or gDNA that made up the material.

In the authors' workflow: Amplification of reference gene primers was used by the study to estimate nucleated cell counts. Generated by immunoSEQ multiplex PCR, the TCRdb table keeps only in-frame clones and is missing some. D and trimming were read from the DNA, whereas the V and J calls and clone size are those reported in that table. Of 20,000 to 30,000 clones in the sample, about 89% were seen once. The V segment lost 4 bases and the J segment 7 bases; nucleotides outside the gene matches: 21. Germline V gives CDR1 SGHRS, CDR2 YFSETQ. The CDR3 sequence is 18 residues long. Material for sequencing was peripheral blood. The chain couples TRBV5-1 to TRBJ2-7, with 9 nucleotides matching TRBD1. This TCR was recovered from a man in his forties or fifties with active COVID-19. The CDR3 reads CASSEGQGRTRLLGEQYF. The CDR3 nucleotides are TGCGCCAGCAGCGAAGGACAGGGGCGGACTAGATTGTTGGGGGAGCAGTACTTC.